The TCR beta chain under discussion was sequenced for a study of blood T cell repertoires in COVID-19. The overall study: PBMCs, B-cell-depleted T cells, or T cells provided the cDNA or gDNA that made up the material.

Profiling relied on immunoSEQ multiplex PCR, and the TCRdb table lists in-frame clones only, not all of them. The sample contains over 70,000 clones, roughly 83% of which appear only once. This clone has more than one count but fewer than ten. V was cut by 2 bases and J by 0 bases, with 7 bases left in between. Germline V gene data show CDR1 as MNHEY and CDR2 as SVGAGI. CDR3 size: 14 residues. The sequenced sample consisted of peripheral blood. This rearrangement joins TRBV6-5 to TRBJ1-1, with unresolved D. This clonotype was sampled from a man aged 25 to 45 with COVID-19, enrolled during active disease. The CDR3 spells CASSYGRLNTEAFF. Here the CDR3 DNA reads TGTGCCAGCAGTTACGGGAGATTGAACACTGAAGCTTTCTTT.